This TCR beta chain was recovered during a study of CD8 T cells in Susac syndrome. Study as a whole: At the time their blood was drawn, patients with Susac syndrome were either therapy-naive, on corticosteroids (with some of them also receiving intravenous immunoglobulin), or on intravenous immunoglobulin alone.

RNA was extracted with the RNeasy kit, and a quantity of about 0.45 to 1 ug was reverse transcribed using random hexamers. TCRdb passed the immunoSEQ multiplex PCR reads through MiXCR, listing each CDR3 protein once. Among under 200,000 distinct CDR3 sequences listed, more than 85% were seen once. The CDR3 totals 15 residues. Germline V gene data show CDR1 as SGHTS and CDR2 as YDEGEE. Germline trimming cut 6 bases from V and 2 bases from J; bases unmatched to any gene: 10. This chain connects TRBV5-8 to TRBJ2-7; 8 positions match TRBD2. Material for sequencing was CD4+ T cells from PBMCs. The receptor was isolated from a human donor with Susac syndrome. CDR3 residues: CASNSLSGSTYEQYF. CDR3 in DNA: TGTGCCAGCAACTCTTTAAGCGGGAGCACCTACGAGCAGTACTTC.